This entry describes one T cell receptor (beta chain). In the original analysis: Estimated nucleated cell counts came from reference gene primer amplification. Data came from immunoSEQ multiplex PCR; TCRdb stores just in-frame clones and leaves some out. D and trimming were read from the DNA, whereas the V and J calls and clone size are those reported in that table. The profile covers over 40,000 clones, with 65% to 90% appearing a single time and roughly 2.9% taken by the ten largest. The data originate from a study of blood T cell repertoires in COVID-19. On the study more broadly: Researchers got acute and convalescent COVID-19 samples from the United States, Italy and Spain. PBMCs, B-cell-depleted T cells, or T cells provided the cDNA or gDNA that made up the material.

The CDR3 spans 16 residues. CDR1 and CDR2 (germline): LGHDT, YNNKEL (reference sequence). Trimming took off 1 base at V and 0 bases at J, with 10 bases between the two ends. This sequence originates from an elderly woman with acute or convalescent COVID-19. Sequencing was carried out using peripheral blood. The rearrangement uses TRBV3-1 (or the pseudogene TRBV3-2) and TRBJ1-3, with D hard to call. CDR3 coding DNA: TGTGCCAGCAGCCAAGTGACACCCAGCTCTGGAAACACCATATATTTT. This sequence encodes CASSQVTPSSGNTIYF.